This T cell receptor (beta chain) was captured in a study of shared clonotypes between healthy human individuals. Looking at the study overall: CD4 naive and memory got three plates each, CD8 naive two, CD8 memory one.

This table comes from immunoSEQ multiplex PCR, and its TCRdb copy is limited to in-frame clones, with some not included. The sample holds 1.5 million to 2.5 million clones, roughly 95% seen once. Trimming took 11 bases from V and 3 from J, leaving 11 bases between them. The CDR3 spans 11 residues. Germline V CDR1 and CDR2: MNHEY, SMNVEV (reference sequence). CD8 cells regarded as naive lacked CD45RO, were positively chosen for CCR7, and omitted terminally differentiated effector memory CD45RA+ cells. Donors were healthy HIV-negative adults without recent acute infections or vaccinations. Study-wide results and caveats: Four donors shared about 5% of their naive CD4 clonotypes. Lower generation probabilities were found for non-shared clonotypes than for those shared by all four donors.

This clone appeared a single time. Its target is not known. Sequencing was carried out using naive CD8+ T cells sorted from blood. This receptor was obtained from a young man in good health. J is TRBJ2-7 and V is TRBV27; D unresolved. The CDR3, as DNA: TGTGCCCAGCGTGGCCTCTACGAGCAGTACTTC. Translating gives CAQRGLYEQYF.